Below are 28 T cell receptor beta chains sequenced from a single sample in a study of blood T cells in healthy people across ages. A second PCR of 7 to 11 cycles used a sample-barcoded 5' primer and a J-beta primer mix. TCRdb passed the 5' RACE reads through MiXCR, listing each CDR3 protein once. The table lists about 1,400,000 distinct CDR3 sequences, 45% to 70% of them singletons. Material: blood. These receptors were taken from a man younger than 35 in good health.

The chain carries TRBV7-2 and TRBJ2-3; TRBD1 might be the D (6 bases). From germline, CDR1 is SGHTA and CDR2 FQGNSA. V shed 3 bases and J shed 4 bases, with 11 bases lying between them. This CDR3 has 14 residues. The CDR3 DNA follows: TGTGCCAGCAGCTTCCAGGGGTGGCCAGATACGCAGTATTTT. This gives the protein CASSFQGWPDTQYF.

The chain recombines TRBV6-2 or TRBV6-3 with TRBJ1-2; D remains ambiguous. Germline CDR1 reads MNHEY; CDR2 reads SVGEGT. The CDR3 is 12 amino acids. Trimming removed 5 bases at V and 7 bases at J, with 11 bases between. In DNA form, the CDR3 reads TGTGCCAGCAGTCCATCCGGATGTGGCTACACCTTC. Translated, it gives CASSPSGCGYTF.

The chain couples TRBV5-1 to TRBJ2-7, with TRBD1 matching 9 bases. J gave up 5 bases and V 3 bases, and 12 bases lay outside the gene matches. Germline CDR1 reads SGHRS; CDR2 reads YFSETQ. The CDR3 has 16 residues. The CDR3 region has the DNA TGCGCCAGCAGCTCCAGGGGGACAGGGATGATGAACGAGCAGTACTTC. Protein sequence: CASSSRGTGMMNEQYF. The entire variable domain, with the rest obtained from reference TRBV5-1 and TRBJ2-7, is as follows: KAGVTQTPRYLIKTRGQQVTLSCSPISGHRSVSWYQQTPGQGLQFLFEYFSETQRNKGNFPGRFSGRQFSNSRSEMNVSTLELGDSALYLCASSSRGTGMMNEQYFGPGTRLTVT.

This chain joins TRBV29-1 and TRBJ2-7; 7 nucleotides agree with TRBD2. The CDR3 length is 14 residues. V shed 4 bases, J shed 0 bases, and the junction held 6 bases outside the gene matches. The germline CDR1 and CDR2 sequences are SQVTM and ANQGSEA. For the CDR3, the DNA is TGCAGCGTTGTGCCCAGCGGGATCTCCTACGAGCAGTACTTC. It codes for CSVVPSGISYEQYF.

This sequence joins TRBV4-3 and TRBJ1-2; 8 positions agree with TRBD1. The CDR3 spans 16 residues. In germline, CDR1 is LGHNA, CDR2 YSLEER. After removal of 1 base from V and 6 bases from J, the junction contained 10 bases not matched to a gene. The CDR3 is CASSQARFSGGHGYTF. CDR3 bases: TGCGCCAGCAGCCAAGCCCGGTTCTCAGGGGGCCATGGCTACACCTTC.

This clonotype was seen more than once but under ten times. The chain links TRBV6-5 to TRBJ1-5; TRBD1 matches 11 bases. The germline V gene has CDR1 MNHEY and CDR2 SVGAGI. V shed 5 bases, J shed 6 bases, and the junction held 3 bases outside the gene matches. The CDR3 length is 14 residues. CDR3 in DNA: TGTGCCAGCAGTCAGGACAGGGGGCCTCAGCCCCAGCATTTT. Translated: CASSQDRGPQPQHF.

The chain uses TRBV6-6 and TRBJ1-4, with D unclear. V was shortened by 2 bases and J by 8 bases, with 15 bases between the two germline ends. The CDR3 consists of 15 residues. Germline V gene data show CDR1 as MNHNY and CDR2 as SVGAGI (reference sequence). The CDR3 sequence is CASSYPLGLREKLFF. In DNA form, the CDR3 reads TGTGCCAGCAGTTACCCACTAGGCCTGAGAGAAAAACTGTTTTTT.

To note about this clonotype: At one of its ends the junction is not consistent with the germline gene, which may arise from a read error. The chain couples TRBV7-7 to TRBJ2-5, with 7 bases identical to TRBD1. The CDR3 consists of 15 residues. CDR1 SSHAT and CDR2 FNYEAQ come from the germline V gene (reference sequence). The chain's CDR3 is CASSFARDSWETQYF. DNA for the CDR3: TGTGCTAGCAGCTTTGCCCGGGACAGCTGGGAGACCCAGTACTTC.

This chain connects TRBV27 to TRBJ2-3; 8 nucleotides match TRBD2. This CDR3 region has 17 residues. J gave up 0 bases and V 3 bases, and 8 bases lay outside the gene matches. Germline-derived CDR1 and CDR2 are MNHEY and SMNVEV (reference sequence). The CDR3 protein is CASSFASGLASTDTQYF. CDR3 coding DNA: TGTGCCAGCAGTTTCGCCTCCGGACTAGCCAGCACAGATACGCAGTATTTT.

In its sample, this clonotype was seen many times. A read error may produce the germline difference seen at one junction end. The chain has TRBV5-1 and TRBJ2-3, with D possibly matching TRBD1 (5 bases). Germline lookup yields CDR1 SGHRS and CDR2 YFSETQ. The CDR3 contains 13 residues. CDR3 nucleotide sequence: TGTGCCAGCAGGGCAGGGAGCACAGATACGCAGTATTTT. It specifies CASRAGSTDTQYF.

The J gene is TRBJ1-1, the V gene TRBV27; D is possibly TRBD1 (6 bases). The CDR3 covers 15 residues. Germline-derived CDR1 and CDR2 are MNHEY and SMNVEV (reference sequence). Trimming stripped 6 bases from V and 7 bases from J, with 21 bases between. Here the CDR3 DNA reads TGTGCCAGCAGCCCTCGGGTTGGGGGCGCAAGTGAAGCTTTCTTT. This codes for CASSPRVGGASEAFF.

The V gene is TRBV5-5, the J gene TRBJ2-2; D unclear. The CDR3 covers 14 residues. The germline V gene has CDR1 SGHKS and CDR2 YYEKEE (reference sequence). With 0 bases removed from V and 4 bases from J, the gap between germline ends came to 7 bases. The CDR3 spells CASSLATSTGELFF. The DNA for the CDR3 is TGTGCCAGCAGCTTGGCAACCAGCACCGGGGAGCTGTTTTTT.

V and J are TRBV6-1 and TRBJ2-3; maybe TRBD2 (5 bases). CDR1 is MNHNS, CDR2 SASEGT, per germline. Trimming removed 6 bases at V and 4 bases at J, with 17 bases between. This CDR3 comprises 15 residues. CDR3 nucleotide sequence: TGTGCCAGCAGCTACCTACGGGGTTTGGCAGATACGCAGTATTTT. Its protein is CASSYLRGLADTQYF.

The rearrangement links TRBV5-6 to TRBJ2-2; D possibly uses TRBD1 or TRBD2 (6 bases each). Germline V CDR1 and CDR2: SGHDT, YYEEEE. The CDR3 runs 15 residues. V lost 4 bases, J lost 7 bases, and 17 bases lay in between. This CDR3 reads CASSPGKQGLGELFF. In DNA, the CDR3 is TGTGCCAGCAGCCCCGGCAAACAGGGACTCGGGGAGCTGTTTTTT.

The chain is built from TRBV7-9 and TRBJ2-1, with D unresolved. This CDR3 spans 14 amino acids. Germline lookup yields CDR1 SEHNR and CDR2 FQNEAQ (reference sequence). V was pared by 5 bases and J by 10 bases, with 18 bases between. The CDR3, as DNA: TGTGCCAGCAGCCACCCGGAACACAACTACGAGCAGTTCTTC. This encodes CASSHPEHNYEQFF.

This clonotype turned up a few times. This sequence joins TRBV6-5 and TRBJ2-1; no definite D call. CDR1 and CDR2 from the germline V gene are MNHEY and SVGAGI. V was trimmed by 0 bases and J by 5 bases, leaving 8 bases between them. This CDR3 is 14 amino acids long. CDR3 in DNA: TGTGCCAGCAGTTACTCGCCAGGAGACAATGAGCAGTTCTTC. This sequence encodes CASSYSPGDNEQFF.

The chain is built from TRBV20-1 and TRBJ1-2; D not certain. V was shortened by 3 bases and J by 4 bases, with 12 bases between the two germline ends. The length of the CDR3 is 13 residues. Germline assignment: CDR1 DFQATT and CDR2 SNEGSKA (reference sequence). CDR3: CSASVQPTYGYTF. For the CDR3, the DNA is TGCAGTGCTAGTGTACAGCCAACCTATGGCTACACCTTC.

In its sample, this clonotype was seen a few times. The chain links TRBV12-3 or TRBV12-4 to TRBJ2-1; D may match TRBD1 or TRBD2 (5 bases each). This CDR3 spans 12 amino acids. V was shortened by 5 bases and J by 6 bases, with 8 bases between the two germline ends. The CDR3 loop reads CASSGTGNEQFF. The CDR3 bases are TGTGCCAGCAGTGGGACCGGCAATGAGCAGTTCTTC.

In this sample, this clonotype turned up a few times. This chain connects TRBV4-2 to TRBJ2-1; 9 bases fit TRBD1. Losses at the gene ends were 4 bases for V and 3 bases for J; bases not matched to a gene: 4. The CDR3 runs 15 residues. Germline CDR1 LGHNA, CDR2 YNFKEQ. In DNA, the CDR3 is TGTGCCAGCAGCCCTCGGACAGGGGTCTACAATGAGCAGTTCTTC. It specifies CASSPRTGVYNEQFF.

The V gene is TRBV28, the J gene TRBJ2-1, with 7 bases matching TRBD2. The CDR3 totals 15 residues. From germline, CDR1 is MDHEN and CDR2 SYDVKM. J gave up 8 bases and V 8 bases, and 15 bases lay outside the gene matches. The CDR3 protein is CASANRGEGFDEQFF. CDR3 coding DNA: TGTGCCAGCGCTAATCGGGGGGAGGGCTTCGATGAGCAGTTCTTC.

This clonotype was recorded a few times. The gene calls are TRBV7-2 and TRBJ2-1, with D possibly called TRBD1 or TRBD2 (5 bases each). V was trimmed by 1 base and J by 10 bases, leaving 14 bases between them. The germline gives CDR1 SGHTA, CDR2 FQGNSA. This CDR3 has 14 residues. The CDR3 loop is CASSLVGTSWEQFF. In nucleotides, the CDR3 is TGTGCCAGCAGCTTAGTGGGGACCTCTTGGGAGCAGTTCTTC.

This clonotype was seen only a few times. V usage is TRBV20-1 and J usage is TRBJ2-4; D gene unclear. Trimming pared 3 bases from V and 0 bases from J, leaving 6 bases between. Germline CDR1 reads DFQATT; CDR2 reads SNEGSKA (reference sequence). The CDR3 runs to 13 residues. The CDR3 protein is CSASNLAKNIQYF. The CDR3 bases are TGCAGTGCTAGTAATTTAGCCAAAAACATTCAGTACTTC.

This clonotype was seen only a few times. The gene calls are TRBV4-2 and TRBJ2-7, with 12 positions matching TRBD2. With 2 bases clipped from V and 4 bases from J, the junction kept 3 bases outside the gene matches. CDR1 LGHNA and CDR2 YNFKEQ come from the germline V gene. The CDR3 runs 15 residues. CDR3: CASSQTSGRTYEQYF. DNA of the CDR3: TGTGCCAGCAGCCAAACTAGCGGGAGGACGTACGAGCAGTACTTC.

V and J are TRBV7-2 and TRBJ2-3, with a weak D call TRBD1 (6 bases). Germline-derived CDR1 and CDR2 are SGHTA and FQGNSA. Trimming stripped 4 bases from V and 0 bases from J, with 14 bases between. The CDR3 runs to 16 residues. CDR3: CASSYPGTTSTDTQYF. The CDR3 nucleotides are TGTGCCAGCAGCTACCCCGGGACAACTAGCACAGATACGCAGTATTTT.

This clonotype was counted a few times. The chain recombines TRBV6-5 with TRBJ2-4, with TRBD2 matching over 8 bases. The ends lost 6 bases at V and 8 bases at J; junction bases unmatched: 6. Germline CDR1 reads MNHEY; CDR2 reads SVGAGI. This CDR3 is built from 13 residues. The CDR3 here is CASSLGGEYIQYF. The CDR3 nucleotides read TGTGCCAGCAGCCTCGGGGGGGAGTACATTCAGTACTTC.

The rearrangement uses TRBV7-6 and TRBJ2-3, with D unresolved. The V gene's germline CDR1 is SGHVS and CDR2 FNYEAQ. This CDR3 comprises 14 residues. Deletions cut 5 bases from V and 1 base from J, with 10 bases between. CDR3 nucleotide sequence: TGTGCCAGCAGCAACACCAAGGGCACAGATACGCAGTATTTT. It specifies CASSNTKGTDTQYF.

This clonotype was detected a few times. The chain employs TRBV6-1 and TRBJ2-5; weak D call: TRBD1 (6 bases). V lost 4 bases to trimming and J lost 3 bases, with 9 bases between them. The CDR3 contains 13 residues. The germline gives CDR1 MNHNS, CDR2 SASEGT. In DNA, the CDR3 is TGTGCCAGCAGTGCCACAGGGAAAGAGACCCAGTACTTC. It specifies CASSATGKETQYF.

J is TRBJ1-5 and V is TRBV4-1; TRBD1 aligns across 9 bases. Germline V gene lookup returns CDR1 MGHRA and CDR2 YSYEKL. The CDR3 length is 16 residues. Germline trimming cut 4 bases from V and 0 bases from J; bases unmatched to any gene: 4. The CDR3 bases are TGCGCCAGCAGCCCCTGGACAGGGGATAGCAATCAGCCCCAGCATTTT. It translates to CASSPWTGDSNQPQHF.